The following is a T cell receptor (beta chain) sequence with its context. The sample comes from a study of CD8+ T cells in alopecia areata. Study overall: Patients received oral tofacitinib, 5 to 10 mg twice daily, for moderate-to-severe alopecia areata.

CDR1 MNHEY and CDR2 SMNVEV come from the germline V gene (reference sequence). V lost 3 bases, J lost 0 bases, and 15 bases lay in between. This CDR3 comprises 18 residues. Sequencing templates came from extracted RNA that was reverse transcribed into cDNA. Sequencing used immunoSEQ multiplex PCR; TCRdb keeps in-frame clones, though not all of them. The data show around 300,000 clones, about 62% seen once. Indicated treatment: oral pan-JAK inhibitor, 5-10 mg twice daily. Specimens obtained from alopecia areata patients comprised lesional scalp punch biopsies and peripheral blood. The rearrangement uses TRBV27 and TRBJ1-6; perhaps TRBD1 as D (5 bases). The source of this sequence is a human donor with alopecia areata. The input for sequencing was CD4+ T cells sorted from blood, taken around week 52, from a patient treated with tofacitinib. The CDR3 sequence: CASSFEGIGSSYNSPLHF. DNA of the CDR3: TGTGCCAGCAGTTTTGAGGGGATCGGAAGCTCCTATAATTCACCCCTCCACTTT.